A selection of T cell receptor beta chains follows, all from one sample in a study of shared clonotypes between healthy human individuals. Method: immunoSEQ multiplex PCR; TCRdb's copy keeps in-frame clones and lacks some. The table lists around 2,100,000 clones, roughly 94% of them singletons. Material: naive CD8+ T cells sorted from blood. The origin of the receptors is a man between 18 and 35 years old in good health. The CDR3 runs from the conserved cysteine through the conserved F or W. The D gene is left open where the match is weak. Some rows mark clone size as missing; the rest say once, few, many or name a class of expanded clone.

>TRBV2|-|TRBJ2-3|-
CASKESVTSTDTQYF
TGTGCCAGCAAAGAATCAGTCACTAGCACAGATACGCAGTATTTT
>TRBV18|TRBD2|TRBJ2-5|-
CASSPLSGGEQETQYF
TGTGCCAGCTCACCGCTTAGCGGGGGGGAACAAGAGACCCAGTACTTC
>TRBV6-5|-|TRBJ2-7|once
CASSYSPDNYEQYF
TGTGCCAGCAGTTACTCCCCCGATAACTACGAGCAGTACTTC
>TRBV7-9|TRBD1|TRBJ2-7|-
CASSKGQTPYEQYF
TGTGCCAGCAGCAAGGGACAGACACCCTACGAGCAGTACTTC
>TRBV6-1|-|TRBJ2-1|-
CASSVWQGVGNEQFF
TGTGCCAGCAGTGTCTGGCAGGGAGTGGGCAATGAGCAGTTCTTC
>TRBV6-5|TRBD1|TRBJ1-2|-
CASSFSPEGANGYTF
TGTGCCAGCAGTTTCTCCCCTGAGGGGGCAAATGGCTACACCTTC
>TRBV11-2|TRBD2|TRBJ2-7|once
CASSLGTSVTSYEQYF
TGTGCCAGCAGCCTGGGGACTAGCGTAACATCCTACGAGCAGTACTTC
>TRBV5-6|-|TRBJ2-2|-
CASSVEGAGELFF
TGTGCCAGCAGCGTCGAGGGTGCCGGGGAGCTGTTTTTT
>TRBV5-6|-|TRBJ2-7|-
CASTPPGEPYEQYF
TGTGCCAGCACTCCGCCCGGGGAGCCCTACGAGCAGTACTTC
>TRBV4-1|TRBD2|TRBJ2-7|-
CASSQGGGGTSEQYF
TGCGCCAGCAGCCAAGGCGGGGGGGGAACTTCTGAGCAGTACTTC
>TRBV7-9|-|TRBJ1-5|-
CASSWNLGNDQPQHF
TGTGCCAGCAGCTGGAACCTGGGGAATGATCAGCCCCAGCATTTT
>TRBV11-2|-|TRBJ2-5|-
CASSLGQGKETQYF
TGTGCCAGCAGCTTAGGGCAGGGAAAAGAGACCCAGTACTTC
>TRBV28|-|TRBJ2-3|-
CASSPVLRGPSTDTQYF
TGTGCCAGCAGTCCAGTACTCAGAGGGCCAAGCACAGATACGCAGTATTTT
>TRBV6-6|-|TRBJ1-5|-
CASNTGHNQPQHF
TGTGCCAGCAACACAGGGCACAATCAGCCCCAGCATTTT
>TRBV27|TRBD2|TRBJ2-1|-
CASSLRAGLAVQQFF
TGTGCCAGCAGTTTACGTGCTGGCCTAGCGGTCCAGCAGTTCTTC
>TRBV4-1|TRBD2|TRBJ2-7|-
CASSQAGGFSYEQYF
TGCGCCAGCAGCCAAGCCGGGGGGTTCTCCTACGAGCAGTACTTC
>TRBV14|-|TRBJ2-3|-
CASSQDIVSTDTQYF
TGTGCCAGCAGCCAAGATATCGTGTCCACAGATACGCAGTATTTT
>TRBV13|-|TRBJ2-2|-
CASSLGSGVTGELFF
TGTGCCAGCAGCTTAGGCTCAGGGGTTACGGGGGAGCTGTTTTTT
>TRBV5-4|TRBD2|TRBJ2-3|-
CASSLEGLAGVDTQYF
TGTGCCAGCAGCTTGGAGGGCCTAGCGGGAGTAGATACGCAGTATTTT
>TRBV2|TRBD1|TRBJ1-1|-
CASGGDRGLNTEAFF
TGTGCCAGCGGAGGGGACAGGGGGCTCAACACTGAAGCTTTCTTT
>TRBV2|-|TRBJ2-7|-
CASSERGTSPYYEQYF
TGTGCCAGCAGTGAAAGGGGGACGAGTCCCTACTACGAGCAGTACTTC
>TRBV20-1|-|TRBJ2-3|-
CSAIADTQYF
TGCAGTGCGATTGCGGATACGCAGTATTTT
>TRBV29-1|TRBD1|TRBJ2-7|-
CSVGTGGAYEQYF
TGCAGCGTTGGGACAGGGGGCGCGTACGAGCAGTACTTC
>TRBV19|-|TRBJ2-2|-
CATEQRNTGELFF
TGTGCCACAGAACAGAGAAACACCGGGGAGCTGTTTTTT
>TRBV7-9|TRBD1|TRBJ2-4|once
CASSLVQGTKNIQYF
TGTGCCAGCAGCCTAGTACAGGGGACCAAAAACATTCAGTACTTC
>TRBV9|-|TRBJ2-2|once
CASSGTSLAGELFF
TGTGCCAGCAGCGGTACTAGCCTCGCCGGGGAGCTGTTTTTT
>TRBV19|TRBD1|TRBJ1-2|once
CASRTPRTGDNYGYTF
TGTGCCAGTAGGACCCCGCGGACAGGGGACAACTATGGCTACACCTTC